This T cell receptor (beta chain) is drawn from a study of cytotoxic CD8 clonotypes in ibrutinib-treated CLL. Germline-derived CDR1 and CDR2 are SGHTA and FQGNSA. This CDR3 contains 17 residues. V lost 5 bases and J lost 2, with 21 bases in between. Clones were sequenced by immunoSEQ multiplex PCR, and TCRdb holds only the in-frame ones, with some missing. The sample holds 150,000 to 200,000 clones, about 88% seen once. Sequencing was performed on PBMCs, taken at disease progression, from a patient treated with ibrutinib. The receptor's source is a human donor with chronic lymphocytic leukemia. The rearrangement joins TRBV7-2 to TRBJ1-2; possible D gene TRBD1, 5 bases. The CDR3 spells CASSPRTGAPQNYGYTF. The CDR3, as DNA: TGTGCCAGCAGCCCTAGGACCGGGGCACCTCAAAACTATGGCTACACCTTC. The full variable domain, completed using reference TRBV7-2 and TRBJ1-2, is GAGVSQSPSNKVTEKGKDVELRCDPISGHTALYWYRQSLGQGLEFLIYFQGNSAPDKSGLPSDRFSAERTGGSVSTLTIQRTQQEDSAVYLCASSPRTGAPQNYGYTFGSGTRLTVV.